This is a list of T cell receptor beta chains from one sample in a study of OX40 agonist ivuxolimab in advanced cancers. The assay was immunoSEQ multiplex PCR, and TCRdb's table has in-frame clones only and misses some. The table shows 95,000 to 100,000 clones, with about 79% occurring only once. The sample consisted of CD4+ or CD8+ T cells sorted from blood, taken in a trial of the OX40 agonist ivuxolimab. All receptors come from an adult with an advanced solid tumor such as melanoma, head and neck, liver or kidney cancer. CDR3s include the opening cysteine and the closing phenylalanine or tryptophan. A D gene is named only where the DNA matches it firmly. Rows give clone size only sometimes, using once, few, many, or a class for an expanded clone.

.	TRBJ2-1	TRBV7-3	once	TGTGCCAGCAGCTTAGTTGGGGGGCGCGGCAATGAGCAGTTCTTC	CASSLVGGRGNEQFF
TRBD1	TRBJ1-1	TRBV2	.	TGTGCCAGCATTTTCACTGTAGAGGGGGCCACTGAAGCTTTCTTT	CASIFTVEGATEAFF
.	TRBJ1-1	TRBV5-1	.	TGCGCCAGCAGCTTGGATTCCCGAGGGAAGAACACTGAAGCTTTCTTT	CASSLDSRGKNTEAFF
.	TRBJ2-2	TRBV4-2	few	TGTGCCAGCAGCCAAGATAGGGGGCGGGAGTGGGACGGGGAGCTGTTTTTT	CASSQDRGREWDGELFF
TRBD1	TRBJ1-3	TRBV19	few	TGTGCCAGTAGTGTGACAGGGACCCACTCTGGAAACACCATATATTTT	CASSVTGTHSGNTIYF
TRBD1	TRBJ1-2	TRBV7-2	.	TGTGCCAGCAGCTTAACGGGACAGGCCTATGGCTACACCTTC	CASSLTGQAYGYTF
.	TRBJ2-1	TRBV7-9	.	TGTGCCAGCAGCTCCTATAACGGACCGAACAATGAGCAGTTCTTC	CASSSYNGPNNEQFF
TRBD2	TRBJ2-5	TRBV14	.	TGTGCCAGCAGCCCGCCGGGACTAGCGGTAGGGGGGACCCAGTACTTC	CASSPPGLAVGGTQYF
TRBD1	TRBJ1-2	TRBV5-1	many	TGCGCCAGCAGCTTGCGGACAGGGGGGTATGGCTACACCTTC	CASSLRTGGYGYTF
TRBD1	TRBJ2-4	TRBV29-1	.	TGCAGCGTTGTGGGACAGGGTTCCGTCTCTGGGATTCAGTACTTC	CSVVGQGSVSGIQYF
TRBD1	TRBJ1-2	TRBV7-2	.	TGTGCCAGCAGCTTAGCCCCTGGACAGGGGGCGAAGTATGGCTACACCTTC	CASSLAPGQGAKYGYTF
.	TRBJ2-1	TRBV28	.	TGTGCCAGCAGCTTGAGACTCGGTGAGCAGTTCTTC	CASSLRLGEQFF
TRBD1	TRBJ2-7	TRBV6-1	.	TGTGCCAGCAGCCCTATGCCGGGACAGGGGTTCGAGCAGTACTTC	CASSPMPGQGFEQYF
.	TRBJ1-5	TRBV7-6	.	TGTGCCAGCAGCTTAGAAGAGGGTCAGCCCCAGCATTTT	CASSLEEGQPQHF
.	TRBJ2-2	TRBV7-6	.	TGTGCCAGCAGCGATCCCTTACAGTCGAACACCGGGGAGCTGTTTTTT	CASSDPLQSNTGELFF
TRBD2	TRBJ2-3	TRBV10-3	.	TGTGCCATCAGTGGCGGGGGGAACACAGATACGCAGTATTTT	CAISGGGNTDTQYF
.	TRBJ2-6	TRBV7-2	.	TGTGCCAGCAGCAGCTCTGGGGCCAACGTCCTGACTTTC	CASSSSGANVLTF